This passage covers 4 T cell receptor beta chains from one sample sequenced in a study of OX40 agonist ivuxolimab in advanced cancers. The repertoire was sequenced with immunoSEQ multiplex PCR; TCRdb's copy has only in-frame clones and lacks some. The top ten hold 4% of the sample, which has tens of thousands of clones, roughly nine tenths seen once. The sequences come from CD4+ or CD8+ T cells sorted from blood, collected in a trial of the OX40 agonist ivuxolimab. All receptors come from an adult with an advanced solid tumor such as melanoma, head and neck, liver or kidney cancer.

The chain recombines TRBV6-6 with TRBJ1-5, with 11 bases identical to TRBD1. V shed 6 bases, J shed 7 bases, and the junction held 5 bases outside the gene matches. This CDR3 is 14 amino acids long. Germline V CDR1 and CDR2: MNHNY, SVGAGI (reference sequence). The CDR3 is CASSGTGGRQPQHF. In DNA form, the CDR3 reads TGTGCCAGCAGCGGGACAGGGGGGCGACAGCCCCAGCATTTT.

This clone was observed once. The gene calls are TRBV29-1 and TRBJ1-2; D is uncertain. This CDR3 comprises 15 residues. V lost 0 bases and J 0 bases, leaving 11 bases between the germline ends. Germline-derived CDR1 and CDR2 are SQVTM and ANQGSEA. CDR3 residues: CSVEDSVGANYGYTF. The CDR3 coding sequence is TGCAGCGTTGAAGATTCGGTGGGAGCTAACTATGGCTACACCTTC.

As to this clone: The junction does not match germline at one end; this may be a read error. Other nucleotide sequences in the sample specify the same CDR3. The chain couples TRBV18 to TRBJ1-5; the D is unclear. Germline V gene data show CDR1 as KGHSH and CDR2 as LQKENI. The CDR3 has 13 amino acids. The CDR3 bases are TGTGCTAGCTCAAGAGATAGCAATCAGCCCCAGCATTTT. Protein sequence: CASSRDSNQPQHF.

Only a few counts were recorded for this clone. This rearrangement joins TRBV5-1 to TRBJ1-5, with D tentatively TRBD1 (6 bases). The germline V gene has CDR1 SGHRS and CDR2 YFSETQ. The CDR3 extends over 15 amino acids. Trimming pared 0 bases from V and 0 bases from J, leaving 7 bases between. CDR3 sequence: CASSLEGGSNQPQHF. DNA for the CDR3: TGCGCCAGCAGCTTGGAGGGGGGTAGCAATCAGCCCCAGCATTTT.